Sequencing of this T cell receptor beta chain was carried out in a study of beta chain features in type 1 diabetes. The study reverse transcribed the entire isolated RNA, so it sequenced expressed TCRB transcripts. Generated by immunoSEQ multiplex PCR, the TCRdb table keeps only in-frame clones and is missing some. The sample yields just under 150,000 clones, approximately 13% seen once. Overall study results and limits: In all four CD4+ subsets, TCRB CDR3 length was significantly, moderately reduced in type 1 diabetes.

On this clone itself: The antigen is unknown.

Sequencing was carried out using central memory CD4+ T cells from blood. This receptor was taken from a man younger than 35 with type 1 diabetes.

CDR3 loop: CASSSLAGWGQGIDNEQFF. The CDR3 bases are TGTGCCAGCAGCTCCCTAGCGGGGTGGGGACAGGGAATCGACAATGAGCAGTTCTTC. The J gene is TRBJ2-1, the V gene TRBV11-2, with D possibly called TRBD1 or TRBD2 (9 bases each). Germline values: CDR1 SGHAT, CDR2 FQNNGV. Trimming shortened V by 4 bases and J by 5 bases, and 27 bases separated the two germline ends. The CDR3 has 19 residues. Complete variable domain (other parts from reference TRBV11-2 and TRBJ2-1): EAGVAQSPRYKIIEKRQSVAFWCNPISGHATLYWYQQILGQGPKLLIQFQNNGVVDDSQLPKDRFSAERLKGVDSTLKIQPAKLEDSAVYLCASSSLAGWGQGIDNEQFFGPGTRLTVL.